Presented here are 29 T cell receptor beta chains from one specimen sequenced in a study of T cell responses to AZD1222 COVID-19 vaccine. Clones were read by immunoSEQ multiplex PCR, and TCRdb kept only the in-frame ones, dropping some. The sample lists some 130,000 clones; roughly 90% were seen once. This specimen was peripheral blood, taken on day 0 of AZD1222 vaccination. The receptors come from an adult in good health.

The chain joins TRBV7-9 to TRBJ1-2; 8 positions match TRBD1. CDR3 length equals 14 residues. After removal of 4 bases from V and 4 bases from J, the junction contained 5 bases not matched to a gene. CDR1 and CDR2 from the germline V gene are SEHNR and FQNEAQ (reference sequence). The DNA for the CDR3 is TGTGCCAGCAGCTCATGGACAGGGAGCTATGGCTACACCTTC. It codes for CASSSWTGSYGYTF.

The genes are TRBV12-3 or TRBV12-4 and TRBJ1-2; D remains unclear. The CDR3 has 13 amino acids. With 6 bases removed from V and 5 bases from J, the gap between germline ends came to 13 bases. For the CDR3, the DNA is TGTGCCAGCAGCACCGGGGAAGGTTATGGCTACACCTTC. This codes for CASSTGEGYGYTF.

J is TRBJ1-6 and V is TRBV4-3; D gene unclear. Germline V gene data show CDR1 as LGHNA and CDR2 as YSLEER. The CDR3 consists of 19 residues. Trimming pared 2 bases from V and 7 bases from J, leaving 24 bases between. The CDR3 coding sequence is TGCGCCAGCAGCCAAACCCTTTTTGTCTGGAAATCAAGCAATTCACCCCTCCACTTT. Its protein is CASSQTLFVWKSSNSPLHF.

CDR3: CASSKEGYGYTF. CDR3 nucleotides: TGTGCCAGCAGCAAAGAAGGATATGGCTACACCTTC. This chain links TRBV9 with TRBJ1-2; D remains unclear. This CDR3 contains 12 residues. Between the trimmed V and J ends, which lost 4 bases and 5 bases, there was a span of 9 bases. Germline V gene data show CDR1 as SGDLS and CDR2 as YYNGEE.

The J gene is TRBJ1-2, the V gene TRBV10-3; 7 bases agree with TRBD1. Losses at the gene ends were 0 bases for V and 6 bases for J; bases not matched to a gene: 13. The CDR3 sequence is 17 residues long. CDR1 is ENHRY and CDR2 is SYGVKD in the germline V gene. The CDR3 DNA follows: TGTGCCATCAGTGAGTCGAAGGGGGCTGGGTTTTTGGATGGCTACACCTTC. It specifies CAISESKGAGFLDGYTF.

The chain combines TRBV11-2 with TRBJ2-1; perhaps TRBD2 as D (6 bases). Deletions cut 2 bases from V and 4 bases from J, with 15 bases between. The CDR3 has 16 amino acids. CDR1 and CDR2 (germline): SGHAT, FQNNGV. The CDR3 DNA is TGTGCCAGCAGCTTACTAGGTAGCGGTAAATACAATGAGCAGTTCTTC. It encodes CASSLLGSGKYNEQFF.

This chain links TRBV2 with TRBJ1-1; no reliable D call. CDR3 length: 12 residues. Trimming took off 5 bases at V and 1 base at J, with 5 bases between the two ends. Germline CDR1 SNHLY, CDR2 FYNNEI. This CDR3 reads CASSIRNTEAFF. In DNA form, the CDR3 reads TGTGCCAGCAGTATAAGGAACACTGAAGCTTTCTTT. The full variable domain, in which reference TRBV2 and TRBJ1-1 provide the parts outside the CDR3, is EPEVTQTPSHQVTQMGQEVILRCVPISNHLYFYWYRQILGQKVEFLVSFYNNEISEKSEIFDDQFSVERPDGSNFTLKIRSTKLEDSAMYFCASSIRNTEAFFGQGTRLTVV.

This sequence joins TRBV3-1 (or the pseudogene TRBV3-2) and TRBJ2-7; TRBD1 matches 8 bases. The V and J ends lost 5 bases and 6 bases, in that order; junction bases with no gene match: 3. This CDR3 is 12 amino acids long. CDR1 and CDR2 from the germline V gene are LGHDT and YNNKEL (reference sequence). This chain's CDR3 is CASSWTGSEQYF. The CDR3 region has the DNA TGTGCCAGCAGCTGGACAGGGAGCGAGCAGTACTTC.

The rearrangement links TRBV27 to TRBJ1-3, with D hard to call. This CDR3 is built from 13 residues. Germline V CDR1 and CDR2: MNHEY, SMNVEV (reference sequence). V lost 6 bases, J lost 0 bases, and 6 bases lay in between. DNA of the CDR3: TGTGCCAGCAGGAGGAGCTCTGGAAACACCATATATTTT. Protein sequence: CASRRSSGNTIYF.

V is TRBV11-2 and J is TRBJ1-6; D is unclear. The CDR3 has 15 amino acids. CDR1 is SGHAT and CDR2 is FQNNGV in the germline V gene. Deletions cut 1 base from V and 7 bases from J, with 11 bases between. Here the CDR3 reads CASSLGPAVNSPLHF. CDR3 in DNA: TGTGCCAGCAGCTTAGGTCCAGCCGTCAATTCACCCCTCCACTTT.

The gene calls are TRBV10-3 and TRBJ1-1, with 7 bases identical to TRBD1. CDR1 and CDR2 from the germline V gene are ENHRY and SYGVKD. Losses at the gene ends were 10 bases for V and 1 base for J; bases not matched to a gene: 12. The CDR3 has 15 amino acids. CDR3 nucleotide sequence: TGTGCCACCAGGGGGACCCGGACAGCGAACACTGAAGCTTTCTTT. Translated: CATRGTRTANTEAFF.

The gene calls are TRBV25-1 and TRBJ1-2; TRBD1 matches at 7 bases. Germline loops: CDR1 MGHDK, CDR2 SYGVNS. The CDR3 spans 11 residues. Losses at the gene ends were 9 bases for V and 7 bases for J; bases not matched to a gene: 5. The CDR3 here is CASSTGLGYTF. The CDR3 bases are TGTGCCAGTTCGACAGGGCTTGGCTACACCTTC.

The chain recombines TRBV18 with TRBJ1-3; D unclear. Germline CDR1 and CDR2: KGHSH and LQKENI. Trimming shortened V by 2 bases and J by 3 bases, and 5 bases separated the two germline ends. This CDR3 region has 13 residues. The CDR3 loop is CASSPGFGNTIYF. Written as DNA, the CDR3 is TGTGCCAGCTCACCAGGGTTTGGAAACACCATATATTTT.

The V call is TRBV10-1, the J call TRBJ1-4; D uncertain. V was trimmed by 7 bases and J by 4 bases, leaving 10 bases between them. The CDR3 totals 13 residues. Germline V lookup: CDR1 WNHNN, CDR2 SYGVQD (reference sequence). This CDR3 is CASTGVDNEKLFF. The CDR3 DNA reads TGCGCCAGCACGGGAGTGGATAATGAAAAACTGTTTTTT.

The gene calls are TRBV24-1 and TRBJ1-1; no definite D call. The CDR3 is 14 amino acids. The germline V and J ends were trimmed by 0 bases and 0 bases, with 4 bases remaining between them. In germline, CDR1 is KGHDR, CDR2 SFDVKD. The CDR3 bases are TGTGCCACCAGTGATTTGAGGGTGAACACTGAAGCTTTCTTT. Its translation is CATSDLRVNTEAFF.

CDR3 in DNA: TGTGCCAGCAGTGAATCGGGCCGAAACACCGGGGAGCTGTTTTTT. Translating gives CASSESGRNTGELFF. This chain links TRBV2 with TRBJ2-2, with D hard to call. Trimming stripped 2 bases from V and 2 bases from J, with 9 bases between. CDR3 length: 15 amino acids. Germline values: CDR1 SNHLY, CDR2 FYNNEI. The variable domain in full, with the rest retrieved from reference TRBV2 and TRBJ2-2, is EPEVTQTPSHQVTQMGQEVILRCVPISNHLYFYWYRQILGQKVEFLVSFYNNEISEKSEIFDDQFSVERPDGSNFTLKIRSTKLEDSAMYFCASSESGRNTGELFFGEGSRLTVL.

V is TRBV5-1 and J is TRBJ1-1; D is unresolved. The V gene's germline CDR1 is SGHRS and CDR2 YFSETQ. The CDR3 spans 15 residues. V was cut by 4 bases and J by 1 base, with 14 bases left in between. The CDR3 DNA reads as TGCGCCAGCAGCCGCTTGGGAGGGAAGAACACTGAAGCTTTCTTT. The encoded protein is CASSRLGGKNTEAFF.

This clone showed up just once. This sequence joins TRBV4-3 and TRBJ1-1, with 9 nucleotides matching TRBD1. This CDR3 has 14 amino acids. V dropped 1 base and J dropped 10; count of bases not matched to a gene: 7. Germline CDR1 LGHNA, CDR2 YSLEER. CDR3 bases: TGCGCCAGCAGCCAAGTGGGTGGACAGGGGCGAGCTTTCTTT. The encoded protein is CASSQVGGQGRAFF.

This clone was picked up one time. The V and J genes are TRBV6-5 and TRBJ2-7; 9 bases align to TRBD1. CDR1 and CDR2 (germline): MNHEY, SVGAGI. Trimming removed 7 bases from V and 6 bases from J; junction bases left unmatched: 10. The CDR3 spans 14 residues. CDR3 in DNA: TGTGCCAGCAAATTGGGGGGACAGGGAACCGAGCAGTACTTC. It translates to CASKLGGQGTEQYF.

V and J are TRBV5-1 and TRBJ2-1; 12 positions agree with TRBD2. CDR1 and CDR2 (germline): SGHRS, YFSETQ. This CDR3 has 17 amino acids. J gave up 2 bases and V 1 base, and 4 bases lay outside the gene matches. This CDR3 reads CASSLPTSGGPYNEQFF. The CDR3 DNA reads as TGCGCCAGCAGCTTGCCGACTAGCGGGGGACCCTACAATGAGCAGTTCTTC.

As DNA, the CDR3 is TGTGCCAGCTCACCAGTCCAAAGGGTAGACTATGGCTACACCTTC. Its protein product is CASSPVQRVDYGYTF. The chain joins TRBV18 to TRBJ1-2, with D hard to call. Germline V gene lookup returns CDR1 KGHSH and CDR2 LQKENI. The germline V and J ends were trimmed by 2 bases and 3 bases, with 13 bases remaining between them. The CDR3 is 15 residues long.

This chain connects TRBV29-1 to TRBJ1-2; D gene ambiguous. CDR1 SQVTM and CDR2 ANQGSEA come from the germline V gene. CDR3 length: 15 amino acids. Trimming removed 4 bases at V and 0 bases at J, with 15 bases between. The CDR3 DNA sequence: TGCAGCGTTGTTTCCGGCGTGGGCGCTAACTATGGCTACACCTTC. Amino acid sequence: CSVVSGVGANYGYTF.

This clone was recorded once. The chain links TRBV9 to TRBJ1-2, with no clear D. Germline V gene lookup returns CDR1 SGDLS and CDR2 YYNGEE. The V end was cut by 0 bases, the J end by 8 bases, with 11 bases between. The CDR3 extends over 13 amino acids. As DNA, the CDR3 is TGTGCCAGCAGCGTAGAGGTAGGGAACGGCTACACCTTC. It specifies CASSVEVGNGYTF.

This chain uses TRBV6-5 with TRBJ1-3; a weak D match, TRBD1 (5 bases). V lost 2 bases and J lost 4, with 6 bases in between. This CDR3 is 13 amino acids long. Germline V gene data show CDR1 as MNHEY and CDR2 as SVGAGI. CDR3 coding DNA: TGTGCCAGCAGTTACCGGGGCGGAAACACCATATATTTT. Amino acid sequence: CASSYRGGNTIYF.

The chain employs TRBV30 and TRBJ2-1, with 7 bases lining up with TRBD1. The V gene end was trimmed by 7 bases and the J gene end by 7 bases; junction bases not matched to a gene: 16. The CDR3 consists of 15 residues. Germline V CDR1 and CDR2: GTSNPN, SVGIG (reference sequence). The CDR3 protein is CAFTGRGQSRNEQFF. The CDR3 coding sequence is TGTGCCTTCACAGGTCGGGGACAGAGTAGAAATGAGCAGTTCTTC.

The table lists this clone with a few counts. The genes are TRBV20-1 and TRBJ1-6; D might be TRBD1 (6 bases). Germline values: CDR1 DFQATT, CDR2 SNEGSKA (reference sequence). The V and J ends lost 3 bases and 14 bases respectively, with 17 bases between them. The CDR3 runs to 13 residues. As DNA, the CDR3 is TGCAGTGCTAGTGGGCAAGGGGGTCAGGCCCTCCACTTT. Its translation: CSASGQGGQALHF.

The chain recombines TRBV9 with TRBJ1-2, with no clear D. Germline V lookup: CDR1 SGDLS, CDR2 YYNGEE. CDR3 length: 15 amino acids. V shed 4 bases and J shed 8 bases, with 21 bases lying between them. The CDR3 sequence is CASSRDMGGRRGYTF. The CDR3 DNA is TGTGCCAGCAGCAGAGACATGGGTGGTCGACGGGGCTACACCTTC.

In this sample, this clone turned up once. V and J are TRBV3-1 (or the pseudogene TRBV3-2) and TRBJ1-2, with D perhaps TRBD1 (5 bases). Trimming removed 0 bases at V and 8 bases at J, with 10 bases between. The CDR3 runs to 13 residues. Germline V gives CDR1 LGHDT, CDR2 YNNKEL (reference sequence). DNA for the CDR3: TGTGCCAGCAGCCAAGAATGGGGGAGCGGCTACACCTTC. It specifies CASSQEWGSGYTF.

This chain connects TRBV18 to TRBJ1-3; D not certain. Trimming stripped 3 bases from V and 2 bases from J, with 14 bases between. Germline values: CDR1 KGHSH, CDR2 LQKENI. The CDR3 length is 16 residues. The DNA for the CDR3 is TGTGCCAGCTCACCGCTGGTTGGGGTAGCTGGAAACACCATATATTTT. Amino acids: CASSPLVGVAGNTIYF. Supplemented by reference TRBV18 and TRBJ1-3, the full variable domain reads NAGVMQNPRHLVRRRGQEARLRCSPMKGHSHVYWYRQLPEEGLKFMVYLQKENIIDESGMPKERFSAEFPKEGPSILRIQQVVRGDSAAYFCASSPLVGVAGNTIYFGEGSWLTVV.